This entry concerns a single T cell receptor beta chain. Its antigen remains unidentified. Trimming cost V 1 base and J 6 bases; bases outside gene matches: 9. This CDR3 has 15 amino acids. Germline loops: CDR1 MGHRA, CDR2 YSYEKL. TCRdb keeps only in-frame clones here, not all; method: immunoSEQ multiplex PCR. The sample contains 97,000 or so clones, roughly 90% of which appear only once. These data belong to a study of T cell responses to AZD1222 COVID-19 vaccine. Study results and limitations: Samples come after the peak T cell response, not at day 14. Regions left unmutated in variants are reportedly the target of nearly half of spike-specific TCRs. Vaccination with two AZD1222 doses was followed by a rise in Spike-specific TCR breadth and depth. Possibly, clonal diversity was underestimated; donors were largely white British and included more females.

The chain joins TRBV4-1 to TRBJ2-7; 7 bases align to TRBD1. This receptor was identified in an adult who received the AZD1222 COVID-19 vaccine. The sequences come from peripheral blood, collected 28 days after the second AZD1222 dose. The DNA of the CDR3 is TGCGCCAGCAGCCAAGGTAGAGGGGGCTGGGGCGAGCAGTACTTC. This encodes CASSQGRGGWGEQYF.